This T cell receptor (beta chain) was sequenced during a study of T cell responses to AZD1222 COVID-19 vaccine. Overall study results and limits: A rise in Spike-specific TCR breadth and depth followed two AZD1222 doses. Unmutated variant regions reportedly attract nearly half of all spike-specific TCRs. In a largely white British group with more females than males, clonal diversity was possibly underestimated. At baseline, just five to seven AZD1222 recipients tested seropositive.

The V gene's germline CDR1 is MNHEY and CDR2 SVGEGT. The CDR3 loop spans 13 amino acids. V was clipped by 6 bases and J by 0 bases, with 8 bases between them. Details on this clone: Its antigen is not identified.

Some clones are missing from TCRdb's copy, which holds only in-frame ones; the method was immunoSEQ multiplex PCR. The table shows about 150,000 clones, with 80% to 90% occurring only once. This sequence originates from an adult who received the AZD1222 COVID-19 vaccine. Sequenced here: peripheral blood, sampled 28 days after the second AZD1222 dose. The chain couples TRBV6-2 or TRBV6-3 to TRBJ1-2; D gene uncertain. In DNA form, the CDR3 reads TGTGCCAGCAGCCGGGAGACTAACTATGGCTACACCTTC. Translation gives CASSRETNYGYTF.